The clone carrying this T cell receptor beta chain turned up a few times. The germline V gene encodes CDR1 SGDLS and CDR2 YYNGEE. The V segment lost 3 bases and the J segment 8 bases; nucleotides outside the gene matches: 7. This CDR3 is built from 15 residues. In the source study's methods: Amplification from reference gene primers served as the basis for estimated nucleated cell counts. Sequencing used immunoSEQ multiplex PCR; TCRdb keeps in-frame clones, though not all of them. V, J and clone size are taken as reported in that table, and D and trimming were inferred from the DNA itself. The sample shows tens of thousands of clones, 70% to 85% of them seen only once. The data were obtained in a study of blood T cell repertoires in COVID-19. The wider study: Some COVID-19 samples were acute and others convalescent; all came from the United States, Italy and Spain. From T cells, B-cell-depleted T cells, or PBMCs came the material, which was cDNA or gDNA.

The clonotype was recovered from a woman in her fifties or sixties with acute or convalescent COVID-19. The chain combines TRBV9 with TRBJ2-1; 11 positions match TRBD2. Sequencing was performed on peripheral blood. The CDR3 spells CASSAGTSGGDEQFF. The CDR3 bases are TGTGCCAGCAGCGCGGGTACTAGCGGGGGTGATGAGCAGTTCTTC.